This T cell receptor (beta chain) was sequenced in a study of blood T cell repertoires in COVID-19. Study in general: Whether acute or convalescent, the COVID-19 samples came from the United States, Italy and Spain.

A few counts support this clone. Germline CDR1 is SNHLY and CDR2 is FYNNEI. This CDR3 is built from 13 residues. Trimming removed 4 bases at V and 3 bases at J, with 9 bases between. In the study's own analysis: Reference gene primer amplification in the assay estimated nucleated cell counts. The repertoire was sequenced with immunoSEQ multiplex PCR; TCRdb's copy has only in-frame clones and lacks some. V, J and clone size reflect that table, while D and trimming were determined from the DNA. The sample lists over 100,000 clones, approximately 86% occurring once. This sequence originates from a man aged 35-49 years with acute or convalescent COVID-19. The sample comprised peripheral blood. The chain employs TRBV2 and TRBJ1-2, with D uncertain. The CDR3 protein is CASSVDGDYGYTF. CDR3 DNA sequence: TGTGCCAGCAGTGTTGACGGGGACTATGGCTACACCTTC.